This TCR beta chain was observed in a study of lymphopenia after photon versus proton radiotherapy. From germline, CDR1 is SNHLY and CDR2 FYNNEI. This CDR3 contains 17 residues. The V gene end was trimmed by 6 bases and the J gene end by 0 bases; junction bases not matched to a gene: 8. Study-wide findings and caveats: Post-nadir TCR diversity decline inversely tracked overall survival among those who died. Under photons, naive T cells and diversity fell while effector/memory populations rose.

A word on this clone: Its matching antigen is unknown.

Sequencing used immunoSEQ multiplex PCR; TCRdb keeps in-frame clones, though not all of them. The profile covers 70,000 or so clones, with around 93% appearing a single time and 2.2% taken by the ten largest. The receptor comes from a middle-aged woman with cholangiocarcinoma. V usage is TRBV2 and J usage is TRBJ1-4; TRBD1 matches 9 bases. The sequenced sample was peripheral blood, obtained from a patient treated with photon-based radiotherapy. Written as DNA, the CDR3 is TGTGCCAGCAGCCGGGACAGGGTACTAGCAACTAATGAAAAACTGTTTTTT. This encodes CASSRDRVLATNEKLFF.